What follows are 32 T cell receptor beta chains derived from one specimen sequenced in a study of blood T cell repertoires in COVID-19. The data were produced by immunoSEQ multiplex PCR, yet TCRdb's version contains in-frame clones alone and is incomplete. This table has about 65,000 clones, roughly 92% appearing once. The sequencing sample was made of peripheral blood. Receptors were obtained from a man aged 70-80 years with active COVID-19.

A single count supports this clone. The chain couples TRBV19 to TRBJ2-1, with a possible D match to TRBD1 (6 bases). Germline V CDR1 and CDR2: LNHDA, SQIVND (reference sequence). The V end was cut by 3 bases, the J end by 7 bases, with 13 bases between. This CDR3 region has 14 residues. The CDR3: CASSIRWQGNEQFF. The CDR3 nucleotides are TGTGCCAGTAGTATTAGGTGGCAGGGGAATGAGCAGTTCTTC.

The chain is built from TRBV25-1 and TRBJ1-1; TRBD1 agrees at 7 bases. The germline V gene has CDR1 MGHDK and CDR2 SYGVNS. V trimming: 6 bases; J trimming: 1 base; junction bases outside the gene matches: 5. The CDR3 runs to 14 residues. As DNA, the CDR3 is TGTGCCAGCAGAGCCGGGACAGCGAACACTGAAGCTTTCTTT. Its translation is CASRAGTANTEAFF. Together with reference TRBV25-1 and TRBJ1-1, the CDR3 gives the full variable domain: EADIYQTPRYLVIGTGKKITLECSQTMGHDKMYWYQQDPGMELHLIHYSYGVNSTEKGDLSSESTVSRIRTEHFPLTLESARPSHTSQYLCASRAGTANTEAFFGQGTRLTVV.

The V and J genes are TRBV6-2 or TRBV6-3 and TRBJ2-7; tentatively, D is TRBD2 (7 bases). The CDR3 runs to 11 residues. V shed 5 bases and J shed 6 bases, with 8 bases lying between them. Per germline, CDR1 MNHEY and CDR2 SVGEGT. CDR3 amino acids: CASSRGAEQYF. As DNA, the CDR3 is TGTGCCAGCAGTCGGGGGGCCGAGCAGTACTTC.

The chain couples TRBV6-1 to TRBJ2-7; possible D gene TRBD2, 5 bases. The CDR3 length is 16 residues. V lost 3 bases and J 0 bases, leaving 15 bases between the germline ends. Germline CDR1 and CDR2: MNHNS and SASEGT. Here the CDR3 DNA reads TGTGCCAGCAGTGAGTCGGCGGGCAGTTTCTCCTACGAGCAGTACTTC. Translation gives CASSESAGSFSYEQYF.

About this clone: A read error may produce the germline difference seen at one junction end. The chain employs TRBV6-1 and TRBJ2-2; 8 nucleotides align to TRBD1. The CDR3 extends over 15 amino acids. Germline V gives CDR1 MNHNS, CDR2 SASEGT. CDR3 protein: CASIEQGGLAGELFF. CDR3 coding DNA: TGTGCCAGCATTGAACAGGGGGGTCTCGCCGGGGAGCTGTTTTTT.

J is TRBJ2-5 and V is TRBV18, with a possible D match to TRBD2 (5 bases). Germline loops: CDR1 KGHSH, CDR2 LQKENI. This CDR3 contains 13 residues. V lost 2 bases, J lost 5 bases, and 9 bases lay in between. The CDR3 protein is CASSPKGGETQYF. The CDR3 coding sequence is TGTGCCAGCTCACCAAAGGGCGGGGAGACCCAGTACTTC.

The chain combines TRBV29-1 with TRBJ1-2, with D possibly being TRBD1 (5 bases). The length of the CDR3 is 13 residues. Trimming pared 8 bases from V and 7 bases from J, leaving 20 bases between. The germline gives CDR1 SQVTM, CDR2 ANQGSEA. This chain's CDR3 is CSSRRDGGGGYTF. CDR3 nucleotides: TGCAGCTCTCGGCGGGACGGCGGCGGTGGCTACACCTTC. Complete variable domain (other parts from reference TRBV29-1 and TRBJ1-2): SAVISQKPSRDICQRGTSLTIQCQVDSQVTMMFWYRQQPGQSLTLIATANQGSEATYESGFVIDKFPISRPNLTFSTLTVSNMSPEDSSIYLCSSRRDGGGGYTFGSGTRLTVV.

This clone was detected once. The chain has TRBV7-2 and TRBJ2-2; TRBD1 agrees at 11 bases. The CDR3 runs 15 residues. CDR1 is SGHTA, CDR2 FQGNSA, per germline. V was pared by 6 bases and J by 4 bases, with 4 bases of the junction left unmatched. This CDR3 reads CASSPGTGGTGELFF. CDR3 sequence (DNA): TGTGCCAGCAGTCCCGGGACAGGGGGCACCGGGGAGCTGTTTTTT. Full variable domain (outside the CDR3, taken from reference TRBV7-2 and TRBJ2-2): GAGVSQSPSNKVTEKGKDVELRCDPISGHTALYWYRQSLGQGLEFLIYFQGNSAPDKSGLPSDRFSAERTGGSVSTLTIQRTQQEDSAVYLCASSPGTGGTGELFFGEGSRLTVL.

CDR3 DNA sequence: TGTGCCAGCAGTGAAATGGGCGGGTTAATAGTCAGGACAGATACGCAGTATTTT. Protein: CASSEMGGLIVRTDTQYF. This chain connects TRBV25-1 to TRBJ2-3, with D possibly being TRBD2 (5 bases). The germline V and J ends were trimmed by 2 bases and 3 bases, with 21 bases remaining between them. Germline V gives CDR1 MGHDK, CDR2 SYGVNS. There are 18 residues in the CDR3.

This sequence joins TRBV19 and TRBJ2-3, with D perhaps TRBD2 (5 bases). This CDR3 is 14 amino acids long. V was cut by 3 bases and J by 1 base, with 8 bases left in between. The V gene's germline CDR1 is LNHDA and CDR2 SQIVND (reference sequence). Here the CDR3 reads CASSIAGGTDTQYF. CDR3 DNA sequence: TGTGCCAGTAGTATCGCGGGCGGCACAGATACGCAGTATTTT.

This clone was picked up one time. CDR3 sequence (DNA): TGTGCCAGCAGCAAAGGAGGGGGGGCCCACAATGAGCAGTTCTTC. The encoded protein is CASSKGGGAHNEQFF. The chain links TRBV21-1 to TRBJ2-1; TRBD2 was called by the table and not checked on the DNA. TRBV21-1 is given as a pseudogene. The length of the CDR3 is 15 residues.

This sequence joins TRBV19 and TRBJ2-1; TRBD2 agrees at 10 bases. Germline trimming cut 3 bases from V and 0 bases from J; bases unmatched to any gene: 5. CDR1 is LNHDA, CDR2 SQIVND, per germline (reference sequence). This CDR3 contains 17 residues. The CDR3 reads CASSMLAGGSSYNEQFF. DNA of the CDR3: TGTGCCAGTAGTATGTTAGCGGGGGGAAGCTCCTACAATGAGCAGTTCTTC. The full variable domain, its missing parts supplied by reference TRBV19 and TRBJ2-1, is DGGITQSPKYLFRKEGQNVTLSCEQNLNHDAMYWYRQDPGQGLRLIYYSQIVNDFQKGDIAEGYSVSREKKESFPLTVTSAQKNPTAFYLCASSMLAGGSSYNEQFFGPGTRLTVL.

This chain uses TRBV9 with TRBJ1-4; TRBD1 matches at 9 bases. Germline CDR1 reads SGDLS; CDR2 reads YYNGEE. The CDR3 runs 15 residues. With V trimmed by 4 bases and J by 8 bases, 9 bases remained unmatched. In DNA, the CDR3 is TGTGCCAGCAGCAAAACCGGGACAGGGCCCGAAAAACTGTTTTTT. As protein: CASSKTGTGPEKLFF. Based on the CDR3 plus reference TRBV9 and TRBJ1-4, the full variable domain is DSGVTQTPKHLITATGQRVTLRCSPRSGDLSVYWYQQSLDQGLQFLIQYYNGEERAKGNILERFSAQQFPDLHSELNLSSLELGDSALYFCASSKTGTGPEKLFFGSGTQLSVL.

This sequence joins TRBV6-5 and TRBJ2-3; a weak D match, TRBD2 (7 bases). V was cut by 6 bases and J by 6 bases, with 16 bases left in between. Germline loops: CDR1 MNHEY, CDR2 SVGAGI. There are 14 residues in the CDR3. CDR3 region: CASRRGGPGDTQYF. CDR3 nucleotide sequence: TGTGCCAGCAGACGCGGGGGCCCAGGGGATACGCAGTATTTT.

The chain carries TRBV19 and TRBJ1-5, with no clear D. This CDR3 has 15 residues. Germline V lookup: CDR1 LNHDA, CDR2 SQIVND (reference sequence). V was pared by 3 bases and J by 6 bases, with 15 bases between. CDR3 residues: CASSMRGGSGQPQHF. As DNA, the CDR3 is TGTGCCAGTAGTATGCGTGGAGGGTCGGGTCAGCCCCAGCATTTT.

The V and J genes are TRBV7-9 and TRBJ1-3; D gene unclear. Germline CDR1 reads SEHNR; CDR2 reads FQNEAQ (reference sequence). The ends were cut back, 7 bases at V and 4 bases at J, with 26 bases in the middle. The CDR3 covers 18 residues. CDR3 nucleotides: TGTGCCAGCATCAGAACTACGGGAGAGGGCTTTATCGGAAACACCATATATTTT. It yields the protein CASIRTTGEGFIGNTIYF.

The CDR3 DNA reads TGTGCCAGCAGCCCAGTTAGCCCGTTTTTGGGTGGCTACACCTTC. It codes for CASSPVSPFLGGYTF. The V gene is TRBV5-6, the J gene TRBJ1-2; D gene unclear. This CDR3 spans 15 amino acids. Germline-derived CDR1 and CDR2 are SGHDT and YYEEEE. The V end was cut by 4 bases, the J end by 7 bases, with 20 bases between.

The rearrangement joins TRBV3-1 (or the pseudogene TRBV3-2) to TRBJ1-4, with 11 bases fitting TRBD1. This CDR3 has 19 residues. Germline V gene data show CDR1 as LGHDT and CDR2 as YNNKEL (reference sequence). V was pared by 8 bases and J by 0 bases, with 14 bases of the junction left unmatched. This CDR3 reads CASGDLADRGPSTNEKLFF. The CDR3 DNA is TGTGCCAGCGGAGACCTAGCGGACAGGGGGCCGTCAACTAATGAAAAACTGTTTTTT.

This chain links TRBV3-1 (or the pseudogene TRBV3-2) with TRBJ2-2; D unresolved. V was trimmed by 0 bases and J by 6 bases, leaving 8 bases between them. The CDR3 is made up of 14 amino acids. From germline, CDR1 is LGHDT and CDR2 YNNKEL (reference sequence). The CDR3 region is CASSQDILSGELFF. The CDR3 bases are TGTGCCAGCAGCCAAGATATCCTCTCCGGGGAGCTGTTTTTT.

The CDR3 here is CATSDVYRDRVRYSGNTIYF. In DNA, the CDR3 is TGTGCCACCAGTGATGTTTACCGGGACAGGGTTCGATACTCTGGAAACACCATATATTTT. The chain couples TRBV24-1 to TRBJ1-3; 9 positions match TRBD1. The germline CDR1 and CDR2 sequences are KGHDR and SFDVKD. This CDR3 is 20 amino acids long. V was clipped by 3 bases and J by 0 bases; unmatched bases: 14.

J is TRBJ2-7 and V is TRBV12-3 or TRBV12-4; no clear D gene. Trimming took 2 bases from V and 0 from J, leaving 5 bases between them. This CDR3 region has 13 residues. The DNA for the CDR3 is TGTGCCAGCAGTTTATTAAACTCCTACGAGCAGTACTTC. It codes for CASSLLNSYEQYF.

The chain joins TRBV2 to TRBJ2-5; 7 positions match TRBD1. Trimming took 6 bases from V and 1 from J; bases not matched to a gene: 5. Looked up from germline, CDR1 is SNHLY and CDR2 is FYNNEI. This CDR3 has 14 amino acids. The CDR3: CASRRTGIQETQYF. The CDR3 DNA follows: TGTGCCAGCAGACGGACAGGCATCCAAGAGACCCAGTACTTC.

This clone was seen just once. The chain recombines TRBV27 with TRBJ1-5, with D perhaps TRBD1 (5 bases). Germline V gene lookup returns CDR1 MNHEY and CDR2 SMNVEV (reference sequence). The CDR3 has 15 residues. Deletions cut 0 bases from V and 5 bases from J, with 11 bases between. The CDR3 nucleotides are TGTGCCAGCAGTTTATCGGGGCAGCCTTATCAGCCCCAGCATTTT. Its translation is CASSLSGQPYQPQHF.

The chain combines TRBV28 with TRBJ2-1, with 8 bases fitting TRBD1. With 4 bases clipped from V and 5 bases from J, the junction kept 4 bases outside the gene matches. Germline CDR1 reads MDHEN; CDR2 reads SYDVKM. The CDR3 runs 14 residues. For the CDR3, the DNA is TGTGCCAGCAGTTGGACAGGGCTCCACAATGAGCAGTTCTTC. Protein sequence: CASSWTGLHNEQFF.

This clone was observed once. The chain couples TRBV3-1 (or the pseudogene TRBV3-2) to TRBJ2-5; a possible D gene is TRBD2 (5 bases). Trimming removed 0 bases at V and 5 bases at J, with 10 bases between. This CDR3 has 14 residues. Germline CDR1 and CDR2: LGHDT and YNNKEL (reference sequence). The CDR3 coding sequence is TGTGCCAGCAGCCAAGATCTAGCCAGGGAGACCCAGTACTTC. Amino acid sequence: CASSQDLARETQYF.

V usage is TRBV3-1 (or the pseudogene TRBV3-2) and J usage is TRBJ2-1, with 11 bases that match TRBD2. CDR1 is LGHDT and CDR2 is YNNKEL in the germline V gene (reference sequence). The CDR3 totals 12 residues. V shed 3 bases and J 12 bases; nucleotides not matched to a gene: 1. In DNA form, the CDR3 reads TGTGCCAGCAGCCACCTAGCGGGGGGGCAGTTCTTC. It encodes CASSHLAGGQFF.

This rearrangement joins TRBV5-3 to TRBJ1-6; weak D call: TRBD1 (5 bases). TRBV5-3 is designated an ORF whose function remains uncertain. V dropped 0 bases and J dropped 4 bases, with 11 bases sitting between them. There are 16 residues in the CDR3. CDR3 region: CARSLARQGYNSPLHF. CDR3 DNA sequence: TGTGCCAGAAGCTTGGCACGTCAGGGATATAATTCACCCCTCCACTTT.

This CDR3 reads CASSITPAGAFEQFF. CDR3 DNA sequence: TGTGCCAGTAGTATTACCCCCGCGGGTGCGTTCGAGCAGTTCTTC. This chain links TRBV19 with TRBJ2-1; tentatively, D is TRBD2 (5 bases). CDR3 length equals 15 residues. CDR1 is LNHDA and CDR2 is SQIVND in the germline V gene (reference sequence). V lost 3 bases, J lost 10 bases, and 19 bases lay in between.

The chain links TRBV10-1 to TRBJ2-2; TRBD1 aligns across 9 bases. Germline V CDR1 and CDR2: WNHNN, SYGVQD (reference sequence). The CDR3 contains 14 residues. Losses at the gene ends were 7 bases for V and 6 bases for J; bases not matched to a gene: 6. The CDR3 protein is CASTRDRVAGELFF. The CDR3 DNA reads TGCGCCAGCACCCGGGACAGGGTGGCCGGGGAGCTGTTTTTT.

This clone was seen only once. V usage is TRBV6-2 or TRBV6-3 and J usage is TRBJ2-1, with TRBD2 as a possible D gene (5 bases). Between the trimmed V and J ends, which lost 5 bases and 8 bases, there was a span of 19 bases. Germline V gives CDR1 MNHEY, CDR2 SVGEGT. CDR3 length: 15 residues. This CDR3 reads CASSREQRPTDEQFF. DNA of the CDR3: TGTGCCAGCAGTCGGGAACAAAGGCCTACCGATGAGCAGTTCTTC.

V gene TRBV6-5 combines with J gene TRBJ1-2, with TRBD1 identical over 7 bases. The CDR3 loop spans 14 amino acids. Germline V gene data show CDR1 as MNHEY and CDR2 as SVGAGI. V dropped 0 bases and J dropped 6; count of bases not matched to a gene: 4. CDR3 in DNA: TGTGCCAGCAGTTACTCGACAGGGACAAATGGCTACACCTTC. Amino acid sequence: CASSYSTGTNGYTF.

V usage is TRBV6-1 and J usage is TRBJ1-4, with D uncertain. Germline V gives CDR1 MNHNS, CDR2 SASEGT. The CDR3 spans 15 residues. V was clipped by 6 bases and J by 6 bases, with 17 bases between them. CDR3 in DNA: TGTGCCAGCAGAGACTCCCGAGACCCTCATGAAAAACTGTTTTTT. It translates to CASRDSRDPHEKLFF.